This is a list of T cell receptor beta chains from one sample in a study of technical replicates of blood from a few donors. Profiled with immunoSEQ multiplex PCR; TCRdb holds only in-frame clones, not every one. The sample lists approximately 73,000 clones, around 96% occurring once. The sequencing sample was made of T cells isolated from PBMCs. These receptors all come from a human donor in good health. Each CDR3 is given without its conserved first and last residue.

CDR3 protein: ASSYQSGTRGYEQY
J gene: TRBJ2-7
V gene: TRBV6-5

CDR3 protein: SVVQGANTGNTIY
J gene: TRBJ1-3
V gene: TRBV29-1

CDR3 protein: SARREGNTEAF
J gene: TRBJ1-1
V gene: TRBV29-1

CDR3 protein: ASSDNDRVNTIY
J gene: TRBJ1-3
V gene: TRBV13

CDR3 protein: AWRRRTGGGEQF
J gene: TRBJ2-1
V gene: TRBV30

CDR3 protein: ASSETGDRNTIY
J gene: TRBJ1-3
V gene: TRBV2

CDR3 protein: ASSLLGRGLGDSNQPQH
J gene: TRBJ1-5
V gene: TRBV11-2

CDR3 protein: ASRAGTESYEQY
J gene: TRBJ2-7
V gene: TRBV11-2

CDR3 protein: ASSNHDRGVEAF
J gene: TRBJ1-1
V gene: TRBV19

CDR3 protein: ASSLRQGRIEKLF
J gene: TRBJ1-4
V gene: TRBV13

CDR3 protein: ASSLPVRGRSITEAF
J gene: TRBJ1-1
V gene: TRBV28

CDR3 protein: ETDRVGGYT
J gene: TRBJ1-2
V gene: TRBV9

CDR3 protein: ANPRSLAKNIQY
J gene: TRBJ2-4
V gene: TRBV9

CDR3 protein: ASSQAQGAGELF
J gene: TRBJ2-2
V gene: TRBV4-2

CDR3 protein: ASSESRGTSPLRY
J gene: TRBJ2-3
V gene: TRBV10-1

CDR3 protein: ASRLMVNGDTQY
J gene: TRBJ2-3
V gene: TRBV7-6

CDR3 protein: ASSSWDRDQPQH
J gene: TRBJ1-5
V gene: TRBV28

CDR3 protein: ASSFRDRITGELF
J gene: TRBJ2-2
V gene: TRBV5-4

CDR3 protein: ASSYSGHPSGEQF
J gene: TRBJ2-1
V gene: TRBV6-6

CDR3 protein: ASSLVVADTQY
J gene: TRBJ2-3
V gene: TRBV7-9

CDR3 protein: ASQGVSSYEQY
J gene: TRBJ2-7
V gene: TRBV5-1

CDR3 protein: ASSLTGGETQY
J gene: TRBJ2-5
V gene: TRBV5-1

CDR3 protein: SARGRETQY
J gene: TRBJ2-5
V gene: TRBV20-1

CDR3 protein: ASSLSGLNNEQF
J gene: TRBJ2-1
V gene: TRBV7-3

CDR3 protein: ASRFTGLGEQY
J gene: TRBJ2-7
V gene: TRBV28

CDR3 protein: ASSAPGQSYVGQY
J gene: TRBJ2-3
V gene: TRBV5-4

CDR3 protein: ASSTEREINEQY
J gene: TRBJ2-7
V gene: TRBV11-2

CDR3 protein: ASRIGTADGYT
J gene: TRBJ1-2
V gene: TRBV6-5

CDR3 protein: SVGAGQVGYGYT
J gene: TRBJ1-2
V gene: TRBV29-1

CDR3 protein: ASSSGLAPLHSYNEQF
J gene: TRBJ2-1
V gene: TRBV7-9

CDR3 protein: ASSHDSGTSYNEQF
J gene: TRBJ2-1
V gene: TRBV14

CDR3 protein: ASGNRGDTQY
J gene: TRBJ2-3
V gene: TRBV4-2

CDR3 protein: ASSAGGGRYEQY
J gene: TRBJ2-7
V gene: TRBV9

CDR3 protein: ASSGAPGGPTGELF
J gene: TRBJ2-2
V gene: TRBV6-4

CDR3 protein: ASSEGTSGRISEQF
J gene: TRBJ2-1
V gene: TRBV6-4

CDR3 protein: ATSRGFLAYNEQF
J gene: TRBJ2-1
V gene: TRBV15

CDR3 protein: ASSQSQGLSYEQY
J gene: TRBJ2-7
V gene: TRBV23-1

CDR3 protein: ASSRTGGGFFGVYDTEAF
J gene: TRBJ1-1
V gene: TRBV11-3

CDR3 protein: ASSHFKGQGATGELF
J gene: TRBJ2-2
V gene: TRBV11-2

CDR3 protein: ASTPFSRDTQY
J gene: TRBJ2-3
V gene: TRBV28

CDR3 protein: ASSWGGPTGELF
J gene: TRBJ2-2
V gene: TRBV6-5